This is a list of T cell receptor beta chains from one sample in a study of T cells in Graves' hyperthyroidism and ophthalmopathy. TCRdb reanalysed the multiplex PCR reads using MiXCR and keeps one entry per CDR3 protein. This table has about 180,000 distinct CDR3 sequences, over 15% appearing once. The sequenced sample consisted of blood. These receptors all come from a woman aged 50 to 60 with Graves' hyperthyroidism. Each CDR3 is given with its conserved first and last residue. The D gene is left open where the match is weak. Size is omitted from some rows. Given values are once, few, many or a class for expanded clones.

>TRBD1|many|TRBV2|TRBJ1-1|14
TGTGCCAGCAGGGGACGCACCGGACAGGCTGAAGCTTTCTTT
CASRGRTGQAEAFF
>NA|many|TRBV15|TRBJ1-2|14
TGTGCCACCAGCAGGGGGGGACTGGACTATGGCTACACCTTC
CATSRGGLDYGYTF
>NA|many|TRBV6-2/TRBV6-3|TRBJ2-2|16
TGTGCCAGCAGTTACCATCGGGACAAACTCACCGGGGAGCTGTTTTTT
CASSYHRDKLTGELFF
>NA|NA|TRBV20-1|TRBJ2-3|13
TGCAGTGCTAGAGTCCCACAGGGAGATACGCAGTATTTT
CSARVPQGDTQYF
>NA|few|TRBV6-1|TRBJ1-4|14
TGTGCCAGCAGTGAAGACAGGGTGGTTGAAAAACTGTTTTTT
CASSEDRVVEKLFF
>NA|many|TRBV19|TRBJ1-3|15
TGTGCCAGTAGTATAGATCTCGGGCACCGAAACACCATATATTTT
CASSIDLGHRNTIYF
>NA|many|TRBV7-9|TRBJ1-2|13
TGTGCCAGCAGCCCCTCTGGCATCTATGGCTACACCTTC
CASSPSGIYGYTF
>TRBD2|NA|TRBV27|TRBJ2-1|12
TGTGCCGCGGGGAGGGGCTACAATGAGCAGTTCTTC
CAAGRGYNEQFF
>NA|many|TRBV6-5|TRBJ1-2|15
TGTGCCAGCAGTTACTCTGAAGTGGGGACCTATGGCTACACCTTC
CASSYSEVGTYGYTF
>NA|few|TRBV7-2|TRBJ2-2|15
TGTGCCAGCAGCTTAGAAGTGGGGGCGGGCGGGGAGCTGTTTTTT
CASSLEVGAGGELFF
>TRBD2|NA|TRBV5-5|TRBJ2-3|16
TGTGCCAGCAGCTTGAAAAGCGGGGGGGTCTTAGATACGCAGTATTTT
CASSLKSGGVLDTQYF
>TRBD1|many|TRBV20-1|TRBJ2-3|17
TGCAGTGCTAGGCCACCCGGACAGGGACTTAGCACAGATACGCAGTATTTT
CSARPPGQGLSTDTQYF
>NA|once|TRBV5-1|TRBJ2-2|15
TGCGCCAGCAGCTTGTTTGGGGCGGACACCGGGGAGCTGTTTTTT
CASSLFGADTGELFF
>NA|many|TRBV24-1|TRBJ1-2|14
TGTGCCACCAGTGATTTCCCCGGATCTAATGGCTACACCTTC
CATSDFPGSNGYTF
>NA|many|TRBV7-9|TRBJ2-3|13
TGTGCCAGCAGCTTAGGCTTCGCACATACGCAGTATTTT
CASSLGFAHTQYF
>TRBD1|many|TRBV20-1|TRBJ2-1|13
TGCAGTGCTCCGGGACAGGGGTACAATGAACAGTTCTTC
CSAPGQGYNEQFF
>TRBD2|many|TRBV5-1|TRBJ2-2|15
TGCGCCAGCAGCTTAGCGGGGGTGATCACCGGGGAGCTGTTTTTT
CASSLAGVITGELFF
>NA|many|TRBV29-1|TRBJ2-7|11
TGCAGCGTAGCGGGTGTATACGAGCAGTACTTC
CSVAGVYEQYF
>TRBD1|NA|TRBV3-1|TRBJ1-2|14
TGTGCCAGCAGCCAACTGGGACAGGGGTATGGCTACACCTTC
CASSQLGQGYGYTF
>NA|many|TRBV19|TRBJ1-1|16
TGTGCCAGTAGTATATATCAGGGGCCTATGAACACTGAAGCTTTCTTT
CASSIYQGPMNTEAFF
>TRBD2|many|TRBV28|TRBJ2-3|14
TGTGCCAGTTGGGGGGGGGTTAGCACAGATACGCAGTATTTT
CASWGGVSTDTQYF
>NA|few|TRBV7-2|TRBJ1-2|19
TGTGCCAGCAGCCCCCCCCCGGGGCAGGAAAGGCCCAATCGGAAGGGCTACACCTTC
CASSPPPGQERPNRKGYTF
>TRBD2|many|TRBV6-5|TRBJ2-7|15
TGTGCCAGCAGTTACTCGCCGGGACTAGCGAACGAGCAGTACTTC
CASSYSPGLANEQYF
>NA|many|TRBV29-1|TRBJ2-3|14
TGCAGCGCCTCGGTAGGGGGGGACCGGGATACGCAGTATTTT
CSASVGGDRDTQYF
>NA|many|TRBV7-8|TRBJ1-5|16
TGTGCCAGCAGCTTAGGGGGCATCGAAAACAATCAGCCCCAGCATTTT
CASSLGGIENNQPQHF
>NA|many|TRBV27|TRBJ1-2|9
TGTGCCAGCGTCCATGGCTACACCTTC
CASVHGYTF
>NA|many|TRBV11-2|TRBJ2-1|12
TGTGCCAGCAGCTTAGATTGGGGGGAGCAGTTCTTC
CASSLDWGEQFF
>TRBD2|many|TRBV4-1|TRBJ2-2|15
TGCGCCAGCAGCCAAGCTAGCGGGGGCACCGGGGAGCTGTTTTTT
CASSQASGGTGELFF
>NA|many|TRBV3-1|TRBJ1-2|14
TGTGCCAGCAGCCAAGTTTCCGCTGAAAGTGGCTACACCTTC
CASSQVSAESGYTF
>TRBD2|many|TRBV2|TRBJ2-3|15
TGTGCCAGCAGGATCGGGACTAGCGGGGGTGATACGCAGTATTTT
CASRIGTSGGDTQYF
>NA|many|TRBV7-6|TRBJ1-2|12
TGTGCCAGCAGCTCGGACAGTTATGGCTACACCTTC
CASSSDSYGYTF
>TRBD1|NA|TRBV20-1|TRBJ1-2|11
TGCAGTGCTACGACAGGGTATGGCTACACCTTC
CSATTGYGYTF
>NA|many|TRBV28|TRBJ2-3|15
TGTGCCAGCAGTGCCCCGAGGACAGAAACAGATACGCAGTATTTT
CASSAPRTETDTQYF
>TRBD2|many|TRBV3-1|TRBJ2-3|17
TGTGCCAGCAGCGCCCCCGGGACTAGCATTCTCGCAGATACGCAGTATTTT
CASSAPGTSILADTQYF
>NA|many|TRBV9|TRBJ2-2|16
TGTGCCAGCAGCGTAGAGGAGGTTAGAAACACCGGGGAGCTGTTTTTT
CASSVEEVRNTGELFF
>NA|many|TRBV2|TRBJ1-5|17
TGTGCCAGCAGTGAAGCTGGGTTGACGGTCCACAATCAGCCCCAGCATTTT
CASSEAGLTVHNQPQHF
>TRBD1|many|TRBV5-1|TRBJ2-4|14
TGCGCCAGCAGTCTTGACAGGGGCGGAAACATTCAGTACTTC
CASSLDRGGNIQYF
>TRBD1|many|TRBV12-3/TRBV12-4|TRBJ2-7|16
TGTGCCAGCAGTTTGTTCACGCAGGGGGCTTTCTACGAGCAGTACTTC
CASSLFTQGAFYEQYF
>NA|NA|TRBV5-4|TRBJ2-7|14
TGTGCCAGCAGCTTGGCAGGGAACCCTTACGAGCAGTACTTC
CASSLAGNPYEQYF
>TRBD1|many|TRBV29-1|TRBJ2-3|13
TGCAGCGTTGAAGGGGACAGGAGAGATACGCAGTATTTT
CSVEGDRRDTQYF
>TRBD1|few|TRBV3-1|TRBJ1-2|14
TGTGCCAGCAGCCTCCGACAGGGTCGGGGCGGCTACACCTTC
CASSLRQGRGGYTF
>TRBD1|many|TRBV25-1|TRBJ1-1|17
TGTGCCAGCAGAAGACAGGGGGTGGGGGGCCTGAACACTGAAGCTTTCTTT
CASRRQGVGGLNTEAFF
>NA|many|TRBV5-6|TRBJ1-1|15
TGTGCCAGCAGTTCCAACGTCGAAGGGAGGACTGAAGCTTTCTTT
CASSSNVEGRTEAFF
>TRBD1|many|TRBV6-1|TRBJ2-2|15
TGTGCCAGCAGCTACGGACAGGGATGGACCGGGGAGCTGTTTTTT
CASSYGQGWTGELFF
>NA|many|TRBV6-1|TRBJ2-5|15
TGTGCCAGCAGCCAATCGCAGGGCATGAGAGAGACCCAGTACTTC
CASSQSQGMRETQYF
>NA|many|TRBV19|TRBJ2-3|15
TGTGCCAGTACCCACCACGCTAGGAGCACAGATACGCAGTATTTT
CASTHHARSTDTQYF
>NA|NA|TRBV2|TRBJ2-3|14
TGTGCCAGCAGTGGTAGCGGTCAAAGGGATACGCAGTATTTT
CASSGSGQRDTQYF
>NA|NA|TRBV6-4|TRBJ1-4|15
TGTGCCAGCAGCCCGACCGGGGGGAGTAATGAAAAACTGTTTTTT
CASSPTGGSNEKLFF
>NA|many|TRBV19|TRBJ1-4|15
TGTGCCAGTAGTGATTGGTCCAGGGGTGGAGAAAAACTGTTTTTT
CASSDWSRGGEKLFF
>NA|NA|TRBV7-9|TRBJ1-2|16
TGTGCCAGCAGCCGGGGGGGGGGGTCTCTCCATAGAGGCTACACCTTC
CASSRGGGSLHRGYTF
>NA|many|TRBV28|TRBJ1-1|15
TGTGCCAGCAGTTTATTTTACCAGGGGAACACTGAAGCTTTCTTT
CASSLFYQGNTEAFF
>TRBD1|NA|TRBV24-1|TRBJ2-3|16
TGTGCCACCAGTGATTTGAAAGGCAGGGGGTCAGATACGCAGTATTTT
CATSDLKGRGSDTQYF
>TRBD2|many|TRBV28|TRBJ2-5|16
TGTGCCAGCAGTTTATTGAGGGGAGGGCCGCGAGAGACCCAGTACTTC
CASSLLRGGPRETQYF
>TRBD1|NA|TRBV5-1|TRBJ2-3|16
TGCGCCAGCAGCGCCTGGGACAGGGCTGCCCTTCGGACGCAGTATTTT
CASSAWDRAALRTQYF
>TRBD1|many|TRBV3-1|TRBJ1-2|13
TGTGCCAGCAGAGGGGGCGGCCCTTATGGCTACACCTTC
CASRGGGPYGYTF
>TRBD1|many|TRBV7-6|TRBJ2-5|14
TGTGCCAGCAGCGAGGGGACAGGCGGAGAGACCCAGTACTTC
CASSEGTGGETQYF
>TRBD1|many|TRBV7-9|TRBJ2-3|15
TGTGCCAGCAGCATACCAGGGGGCGCATCGGATACGCAGTATTTT
CASSIPGGASDTQYF